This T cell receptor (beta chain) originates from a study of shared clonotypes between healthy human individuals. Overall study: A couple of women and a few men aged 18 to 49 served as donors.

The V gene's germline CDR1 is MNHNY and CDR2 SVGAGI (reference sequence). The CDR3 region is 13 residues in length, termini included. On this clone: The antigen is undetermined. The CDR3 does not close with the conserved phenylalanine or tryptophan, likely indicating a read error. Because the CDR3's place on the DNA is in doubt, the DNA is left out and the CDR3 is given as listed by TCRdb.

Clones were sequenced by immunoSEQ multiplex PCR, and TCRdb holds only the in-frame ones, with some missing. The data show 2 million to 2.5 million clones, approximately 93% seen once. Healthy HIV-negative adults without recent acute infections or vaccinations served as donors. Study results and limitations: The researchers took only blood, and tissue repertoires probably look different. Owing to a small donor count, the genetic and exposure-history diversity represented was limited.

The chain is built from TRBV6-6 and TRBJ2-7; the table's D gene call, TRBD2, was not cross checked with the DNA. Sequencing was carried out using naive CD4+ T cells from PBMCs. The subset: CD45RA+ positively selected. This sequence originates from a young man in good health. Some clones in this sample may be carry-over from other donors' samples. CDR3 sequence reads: CASSYDYGGSKSI.